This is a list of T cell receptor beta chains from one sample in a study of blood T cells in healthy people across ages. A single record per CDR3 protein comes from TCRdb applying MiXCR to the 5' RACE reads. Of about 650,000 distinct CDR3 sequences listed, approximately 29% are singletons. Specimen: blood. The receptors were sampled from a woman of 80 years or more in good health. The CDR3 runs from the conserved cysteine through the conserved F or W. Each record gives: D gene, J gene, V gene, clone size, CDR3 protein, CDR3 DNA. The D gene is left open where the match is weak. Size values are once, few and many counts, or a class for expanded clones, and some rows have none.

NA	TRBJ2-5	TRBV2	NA	CASRPDIAETQYF	TGTGCCAGCAGGCCGGACATTGCAGAGACCCAGTACTTC
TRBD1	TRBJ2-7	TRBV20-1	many	CSATGTGVYEQYF	TGCAGTGCCACCGGGACAGGGGTCTACGAGCAGTACTTC
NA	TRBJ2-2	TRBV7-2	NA	CASSLWGRNTGELFF	TGTGCCAGCAGCTTATGGGGGCGGAACACCGGGGAGCTGTTTTTT
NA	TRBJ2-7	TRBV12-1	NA	CASSLGRLAGLYEQYF	TGTGCCAGCAGCTTAGGCCGACTAGCGGGACTCTACGAGCAGTACTTC
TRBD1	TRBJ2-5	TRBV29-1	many	CSVPGQGIMETQYF	TGCAGCGTCCCGGGACAGGGGATAATGGAGACCCAGTACTTC
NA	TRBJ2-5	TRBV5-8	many	CASSLLIVGQETQYF	TGTGCCAGCAGCTTACTGATCGTCGGCCAAGAGACCCAGTACTTC
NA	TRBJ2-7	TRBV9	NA	CASSVVGDTYEQYF	TGTGCCAGCAGCGTAGTAGGCGATACCTACGAGCAGTACTTC
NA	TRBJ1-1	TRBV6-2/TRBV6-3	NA	CASIPLMGATEAFF	TGTGCCAGCATCCCTCTAATGGGGGCTACTGAAGCTTTCTTT
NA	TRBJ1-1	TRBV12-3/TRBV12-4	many	CASTATWDTEAFF	TGTGCCAGCACCGCGACATGGGACACTGAAGCTTTCTTT
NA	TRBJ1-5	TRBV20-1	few	CSANFAGRWNQPQHF	TGCAGTGCTAACTTTGCAGGGAGGTGGAATCAGCCCCAGCATTTT
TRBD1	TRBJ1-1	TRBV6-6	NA	CASRRGQGEAFF	TGTGCCAGCAGGCGAGGACAGGGTGAAGCTTTCTTT
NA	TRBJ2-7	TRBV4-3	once	CASSLVREASEQYF	TGCGCCAGCAGCTTGGTCAGGGAAGCAAGCGAGCAGTACTTC
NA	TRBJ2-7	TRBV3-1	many	CASSLTSRGRLAWSSYEQYF	TGTGCCAGCAGCCTCACGTCCCGGGGTCGCCTCGCCTGGAGCTCCTACGAGCAGTACTTC
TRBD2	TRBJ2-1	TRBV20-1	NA	CSAKGGTSGGNEQFF	TGCAGTGCTAAGGGCGGGACTAGCGGGGGTAATGAGCAGTTCTTC
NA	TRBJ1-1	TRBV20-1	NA	CSARVGGTEAFF	TGCAGTGCTAGAGTCGGGGGCACTGAAGCTTTCTTT
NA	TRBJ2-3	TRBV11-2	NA	CASSSLAGALADTQYF	TGTGCCAGCAGCTCCTTGGCGGGGGCTCTGGCAGATACGCAGTATTTT
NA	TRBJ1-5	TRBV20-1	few	CSAGGQPGNQPQHF	TGCAGTGCTGGAGGACAGCCCGGCAATCAGCCCCAGCATTTT
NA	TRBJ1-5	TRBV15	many	CATSSDMDQPQHF	TGTGCCACCAGCAGTGATATGGATCAGCCCCAGCATTTT
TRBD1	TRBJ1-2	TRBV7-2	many	CASSQTRTGDGYTF	TGTGCCAGCAGCCAGACGCGGACAGGGGATGGCTACACCTTC
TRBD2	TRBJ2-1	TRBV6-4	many	CASSDEIRGGLNEQFF	TGTGCCAGCAGTGACGAGATACGCGGGGGGTTAAATGAGCAGTTCTTC
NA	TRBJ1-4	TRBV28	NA	CASSLPGEEKLFF	TGTGCCAGCAGTTTGCCCGGAGAAGAAAAACTGTTTTTT
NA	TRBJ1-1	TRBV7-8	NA	CASSPLARGGEAFF	TGTGCCAGCAGCCCCCTCGCCCGTGGTGGTGAAGCTTTCTTT
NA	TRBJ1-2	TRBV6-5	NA	CASSWTADYGYTF	TGTGCCAGCAGTTGGACAGCAGACTATGGCTACACCTTC
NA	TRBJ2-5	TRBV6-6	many	CASRLKETQYF	TGTGCCAGCAGATTAAAGGAGACCCAGTACTTC
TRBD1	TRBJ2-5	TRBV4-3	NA	CASSQGGTVQETQYF	TGCGCCAGCAGCCAAGGGGGGACAGTACAAGAGACCCAGTACTTC
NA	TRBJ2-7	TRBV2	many	CASSEDNGGEQYF	TGTGCCAGCAGTGAAGATAACGGGGGCGAGCAGTACTTC
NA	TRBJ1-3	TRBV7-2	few	CASSPERRSGNTIYF	TGTGCCAGCAGCCCGGAACGGCGCAGCGGAAACACCATATATTTT
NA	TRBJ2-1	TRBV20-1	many	CSAETSRGFYNEQFF	TGCAGTGCTGAAACCAGCCGGGGTTTCTACAATGAGCAGTTCTTC
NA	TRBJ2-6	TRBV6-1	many	CASRSLSGANVLTF	TGTGCCAGCAGGAGTCTCTCTGGGGCCAACGTCCTGACTTTC
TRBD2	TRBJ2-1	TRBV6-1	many	CASSQSPALAGVGVGEQFF	TGTGCCAGCAGTCAGTCCCCCGCGCTAGCGGGAGTCGGGGTTGGTGAGCAGTTCTTC
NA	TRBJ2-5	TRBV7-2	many	CASSLAPRGGTETQYF	TGTGCCAGCAGCTTAGCGCCCAGGGGGGGGACGGAGACCCAGTACTTC
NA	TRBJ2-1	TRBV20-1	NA	CSARYQATTEQFF	TGCAGTGCTCGATACCAGGCGACGACAGAGCAGTTCTTC
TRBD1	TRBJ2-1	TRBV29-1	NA	CSVGIRGLGGEQFF	TGCAGCGTTGGAATCAGGGGGCTGGGGGGTGAGCAGTTCTTC
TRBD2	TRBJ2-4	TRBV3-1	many	CASSQRGGATAKNIQYF	TGTGCCAGCAGCCAACGCGGGGGGGCCACGGCCAAAAACATTCAGTACTTC
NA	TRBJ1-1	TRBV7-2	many	CASRLGKGNTEAFF	TGTGCCAGCAGGTTAGGGAAGGGGAACACTGAAGCTTTCTTT
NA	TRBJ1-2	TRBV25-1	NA	CASMKQGGYGYTF	TGTGCCAGCATGAAACAAGGGGGCTATGGCTACACCTTC
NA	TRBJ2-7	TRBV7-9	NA	CASNQYATSYEQYF	TGTGCCAGCAACCAGTACGCGACCTCCTACGAGCAGTACTTC
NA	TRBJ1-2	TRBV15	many	CATSRVGFYGYTF	TGTGCCACCAGCAGAGTGGGATTCTATGGCTACACCTTC
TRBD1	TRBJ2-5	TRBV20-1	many	CSARGDRGAQETQYF	TGCAGTGCTAGAGGAGACAGGGGAGCTCAAGAGACCCAGTACTTC
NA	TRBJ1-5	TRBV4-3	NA	CASSPEAGHSNQPQHF	TGCGCCAGCAGCCCCGAAGCGGGACACAGCAATCAGCCCCAGCATTTT